The entry that follows covers one TCR beta chain sequence. Its antigen is undetermined. ViraFEST assay sequencing came after antigen-specific CD4+ T cells were expanded with viral peptide pools. Isolation of CD4+ T cells took place after 10 days of culture. None of these healthy vaccinees had been infected with SARS-CoV-2 before vaccination. After 1.5 million to 2 million PBMC were placed in each well, they were cultured with around 10 IU/ml IL-2 and around 10 ug/ml peptides. Both day 3 and day 7 saw half the medium replaced with IL-2 medium. These data belong to a study of vaccination effects on CD4 cells after COVID-19. Study-wide results and caveats: In the late period after vaccination, infection- and vaccine-induced clones contracted markedly. Convalescent patients were few in the study, and early post-infection timepoints were absent.

Germline assignment: CDR1 MNHEY and CDR2 SVGAGI. The CDR3 has 15 residues. V gave up 5 bases and J gave up 1 base, with 12 bases separating them. Measured with immunoSEQ multiplex PCR; TCRdb has only the in-frame clones, and not every one. The sample includes 71,000 or so clones, around 72% of them seen just once. This chain uses TRBV6-5 with TRBJ1-3; D is undetermined. The input for sequencing was CD4+ T cells from PBMCs cultured with HCoV-OC43 spike peptides, taken before COVID-19 vaccination. Subset reported: HCoV-OC43 spike overlapping peptide pool stimulation. This sequence originates from a human donor who received a COVID-19 vaccine. CDR3 coding DNA: TGTGCCAGCAGTAAGACCCAGATATCTGGAAACACCATATATTTT. It codes for CASSKTQISGNTIYF.